This TCR beta chain comes out of a study of OX40 agonist ivuxolimab in advanced cancers. General study findings and limits: Those patients achieving a partial response at 0.1-3.0 mg/kg showed among the lowest clonal expansion.

A word on this clone: No antigen is known for it.

Germline CDR1 is SGHRS and CDR2 is YFSETQ. This CDR3 spans 15 amino acids. The table came from immunoSEQ multiplex PCR; TCRdb's copy has only in-frame clones and leaves some out. Here the sample spans about 38,000 clones, 65% to 85% being singletons. The sequence derives from an adult with an advanced solid tumor such as melanoma, head and neck, liver or kidney cancer. Sequenced material: CD4+ or CD8+ T cells sorted from blood, taken in a trial of the OX40 agonist ivuxolimab. J is TRBJ2-5 and V is TRBV5-1, with D possibly being TRBD1 or TRBD2 (5 bases each). The J call may be in error: the DNA end matches TRBJ2-7 better. DNA of the CDR3: TGCGCCAGCAGCTCACCCGGGACCGTGAGCTACGAGCAGTACTTC. It codes for CASSSPGTVSYEQYF.